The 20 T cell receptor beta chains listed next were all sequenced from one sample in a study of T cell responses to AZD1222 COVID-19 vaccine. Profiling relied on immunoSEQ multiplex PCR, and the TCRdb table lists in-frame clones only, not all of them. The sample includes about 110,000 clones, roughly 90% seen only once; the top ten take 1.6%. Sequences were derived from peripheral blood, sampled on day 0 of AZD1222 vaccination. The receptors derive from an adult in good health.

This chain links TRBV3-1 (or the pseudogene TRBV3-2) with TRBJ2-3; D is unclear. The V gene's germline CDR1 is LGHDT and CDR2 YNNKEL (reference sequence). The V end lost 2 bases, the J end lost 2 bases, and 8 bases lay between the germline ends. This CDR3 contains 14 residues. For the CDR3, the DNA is TGTGCCAGCAGCCAACGGCTCAACACAGATACGCAGTATTTT. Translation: CASSQRLNTDTQYF.

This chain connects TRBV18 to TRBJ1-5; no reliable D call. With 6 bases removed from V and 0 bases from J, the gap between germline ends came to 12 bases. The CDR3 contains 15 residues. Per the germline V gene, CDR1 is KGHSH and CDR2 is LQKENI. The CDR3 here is CASSLARDSNQPQHF. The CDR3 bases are TGTGCCAGCTCTCTCGCGAGGGATAGCAATCAGCCCCAGCATTTT. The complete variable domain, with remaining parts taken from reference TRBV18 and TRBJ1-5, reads NAGVMQNPRHLVRRRGQEARLRCSPMKGHSHVYWYRQLPEEGLKFMVYLQKENIIDESGMPKERFSAEFPKEGPSILRIQQVVRGDSAAYFCASSLARDSNQPQHFGDGTRLSIL.

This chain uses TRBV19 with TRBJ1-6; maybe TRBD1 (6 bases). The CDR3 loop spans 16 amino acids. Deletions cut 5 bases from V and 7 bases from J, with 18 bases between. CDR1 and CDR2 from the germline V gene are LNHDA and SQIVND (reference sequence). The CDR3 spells CASSFQQGRRNSPLHF. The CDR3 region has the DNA TGTGCCAGTAGTTTCCAACAGGGTAGACGGAATTCACCCCTCCACTTT.

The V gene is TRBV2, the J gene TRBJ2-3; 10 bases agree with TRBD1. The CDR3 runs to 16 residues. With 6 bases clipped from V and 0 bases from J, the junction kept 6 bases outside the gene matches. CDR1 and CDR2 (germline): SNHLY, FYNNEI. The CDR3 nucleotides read TGTGCCAGCAGCGAGGGACAGGGGATTAGCACAGATACGCAGTATTTT. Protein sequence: CASSEGQGISTDTQYF.

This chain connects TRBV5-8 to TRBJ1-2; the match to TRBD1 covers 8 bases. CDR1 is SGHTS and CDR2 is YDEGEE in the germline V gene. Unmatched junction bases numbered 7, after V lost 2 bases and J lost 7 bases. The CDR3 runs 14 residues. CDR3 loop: CASSFGQGSRGYTF. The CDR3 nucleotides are TGTGCCAGCAGCTTTGGACAGGGCTCGCGTGGCTACACCTTC.

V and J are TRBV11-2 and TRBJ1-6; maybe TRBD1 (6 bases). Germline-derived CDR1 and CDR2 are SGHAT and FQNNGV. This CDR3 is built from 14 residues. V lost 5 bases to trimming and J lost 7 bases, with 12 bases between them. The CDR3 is CASSLLGANSPLHF. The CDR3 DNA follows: TGTGCCAGCAGCCTTCTGGGGGCGAATTCACCCCTCCACTTT.

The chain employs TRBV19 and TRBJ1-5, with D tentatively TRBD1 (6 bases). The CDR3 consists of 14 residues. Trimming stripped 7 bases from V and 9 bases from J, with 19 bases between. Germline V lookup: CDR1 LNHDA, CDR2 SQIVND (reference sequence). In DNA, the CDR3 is TGTGCCAGTACCCCGGGACACGACGCTTGGCCCCAGCATTTT. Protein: CASTPGHDAWPQHF.

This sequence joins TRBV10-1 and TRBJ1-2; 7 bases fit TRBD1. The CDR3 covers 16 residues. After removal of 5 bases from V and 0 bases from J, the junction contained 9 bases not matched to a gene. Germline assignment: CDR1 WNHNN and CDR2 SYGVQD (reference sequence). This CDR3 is CASSHGTEGPNYGYTF. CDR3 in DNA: TGCGCCAGCAGTCACGGGACAGAAGGGCCTAACTATGGCTACACCTTC.

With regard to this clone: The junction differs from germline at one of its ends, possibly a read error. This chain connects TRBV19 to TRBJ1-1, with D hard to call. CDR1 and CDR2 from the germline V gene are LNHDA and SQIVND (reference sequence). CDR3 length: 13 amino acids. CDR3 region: CASRIGLNTEAFF. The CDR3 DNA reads TGTGCCAGTAGAATAGGGCTCAACACTGAAGCTTTCTTT.

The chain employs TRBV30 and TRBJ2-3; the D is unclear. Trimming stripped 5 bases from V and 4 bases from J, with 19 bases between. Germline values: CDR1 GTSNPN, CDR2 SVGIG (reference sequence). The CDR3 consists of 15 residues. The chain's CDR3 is CAWDLNGRGADTQYF. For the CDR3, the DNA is TGTGCCTGGGACCTCAACGGGCGTGGGGCAGATACGCAGTATTTT.

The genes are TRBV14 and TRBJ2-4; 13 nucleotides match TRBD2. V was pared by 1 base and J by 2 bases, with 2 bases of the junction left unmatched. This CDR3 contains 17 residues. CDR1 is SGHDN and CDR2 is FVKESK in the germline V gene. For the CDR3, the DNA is TGTGCCAGCAGCCAAGGACTAGCGGGAGGCTCCAAAAACATTCAGTACTTC. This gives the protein CASSQGLAGGSKNIQYF.

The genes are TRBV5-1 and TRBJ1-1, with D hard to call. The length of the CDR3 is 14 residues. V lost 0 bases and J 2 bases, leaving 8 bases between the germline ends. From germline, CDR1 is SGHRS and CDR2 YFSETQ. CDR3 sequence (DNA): TGCGCCAGCAGCTTGGCCACAGTTAACACTGAAGCTTTCTTT. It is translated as CASSLATVNTEAFF. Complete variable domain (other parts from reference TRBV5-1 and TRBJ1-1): KAGVTQTPRYLIKTRGQQVTLSCSPISGHRSVSWYQQTPGQGLQFLFEYFSETQRNKGNFPGRFSGRQFSNSRSEMNVSTLELGDSALYLCASSLATVNTEAFFGQGTRLTVV.

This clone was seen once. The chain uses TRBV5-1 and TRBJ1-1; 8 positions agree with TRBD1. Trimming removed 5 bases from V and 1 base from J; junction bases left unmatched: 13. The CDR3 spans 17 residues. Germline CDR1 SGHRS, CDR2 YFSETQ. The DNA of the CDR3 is TGCGCCAGCAGTTCTGGACAGGGCAATTACGAGAACACTGAAGCTTTCTTT. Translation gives CASSSGQGNYENTEAFF.

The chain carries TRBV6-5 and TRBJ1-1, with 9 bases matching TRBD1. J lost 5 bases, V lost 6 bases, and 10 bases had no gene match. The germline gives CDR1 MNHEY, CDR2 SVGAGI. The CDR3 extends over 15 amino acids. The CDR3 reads CASSTYRGLGTEAFF. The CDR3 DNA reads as TGTGCCAGCAGCACCTACAGGGGGCTGGGAACTGAAGCTTTCTTT.

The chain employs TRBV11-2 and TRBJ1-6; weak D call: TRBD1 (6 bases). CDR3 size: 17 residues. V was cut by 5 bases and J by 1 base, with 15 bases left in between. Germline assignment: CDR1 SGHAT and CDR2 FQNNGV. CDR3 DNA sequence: TGTGCCAGCAGCCCCCGGGGGGGCGTTTCCTATAATTCACCCCTCCACTTT. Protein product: CASSPRGGVSYNSPLHF.

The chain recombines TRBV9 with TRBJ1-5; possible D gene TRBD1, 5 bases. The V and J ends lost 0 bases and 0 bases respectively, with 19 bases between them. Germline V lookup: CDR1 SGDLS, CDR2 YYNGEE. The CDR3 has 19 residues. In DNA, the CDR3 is TGTGCCAGCAGCGTAGAGGGACTTTCCCCTCTTTATAGCAATCAGCCCCAGCATTTT. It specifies CASSVEGLSPLYSNQPQHF.

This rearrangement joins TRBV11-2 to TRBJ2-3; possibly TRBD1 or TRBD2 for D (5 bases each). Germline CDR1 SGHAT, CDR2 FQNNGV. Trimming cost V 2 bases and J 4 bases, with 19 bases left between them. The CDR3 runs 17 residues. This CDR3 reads CASSLTSNPRGADTQYF. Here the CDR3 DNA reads TGTGCCAGCAGCTTAACCTCCAACCCCCGGGGCGCAGATACGCAGTATTTT. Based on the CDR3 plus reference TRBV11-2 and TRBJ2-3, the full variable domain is EAGVAQSPRYKIIEKRQSVAFWCNPISGHATLYWYQQILGQGPKLLIQFQNNGVVDDSQLPKDRFSAERLKGVDSTLKIQPAKLEDSAVYLCASSLTSNPRGADTQYFGPGTRLTVL.

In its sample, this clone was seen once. DNA for the CDR3: TGTGCCAGCAGCACTCAGGGATACAATGAGCAGTTCTTC. Its protein product is CASSTQGYNEQFF. The chain is built from TRBV14 and TRBJ2-1; TRBD1 is a possible D gene (5 bases). V lost 5 bases and J 4 bases, leaving 9 bases between the germline ends. The CDR3 length is 13 residues. The germline V gene encodes CDR1 SGHDN and CDR2 FVKESK.

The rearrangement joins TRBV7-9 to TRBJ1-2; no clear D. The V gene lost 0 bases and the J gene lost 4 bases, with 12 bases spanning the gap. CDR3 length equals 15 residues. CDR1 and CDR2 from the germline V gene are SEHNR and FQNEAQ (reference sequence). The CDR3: CASSLAGLQPYGYTF. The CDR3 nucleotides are TGTGCCAGCAGCTTAGCGGGTTTACAGCCCTATGGCTACACCTTC. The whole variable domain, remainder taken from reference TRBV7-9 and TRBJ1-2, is DTGVSQNPRHKITKRGQNVTFRCDPISEHNRLYWYRQTLGQGPEFLTYFQNEAQLEKSRLLSDRFSAERPKGSFSTLEIQRTEQGDSAMYLCASSLAGLQPYGYTFGSGTRLTVV.

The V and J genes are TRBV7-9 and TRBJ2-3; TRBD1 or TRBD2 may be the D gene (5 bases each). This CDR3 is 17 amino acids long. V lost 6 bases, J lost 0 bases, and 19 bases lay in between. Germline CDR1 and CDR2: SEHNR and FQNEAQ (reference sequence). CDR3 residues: CASSRPGRGTSTDTQYF. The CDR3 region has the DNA TGTGCCAGCAGTAGACCGGGACGGGGAACTAGCACAGATACGCAGTATTTT.